This T cell receptor beta chain stems from a study of blood T cells in healthy people across ages. Overall study findings and caveats: Age brought a roughly linear fall in TCR beta diversity measured per million T cells.

On this clonotype: The antigen remains undetermined.

Together with a sample-barcoded 5' primer, a J-beta primer mix was included in a second PCR lasting about 7 to 12 cycles. Each CDR3 protein is one row after TCRdb ran MiXCR on the 5' RACE reads. The sample lists 800,000 or so distinct CDR3 sequences; less than 80% were seen once. The source of this sequence is a man between 25 and 39 years old in good health. Sequences were obtained from blood.

The CDR3 sequence is CASSYSHAGAYEQYF. DNA of the CDR3: TGTGCCAGCAGTTACTCCCACGCAGGGGCCTACGAGCAGTACTTC. The chain couples TRBV6-5 to TRBJ2-7; a weak D match, TRBD1 (6 bases). The germline V gene has CDR1 MNHEY and CDR2 SVGAGI. V gave up 0 bases and J gave up 2 bases, with 11 bases separating them. The CDR3 length is 15 residues.